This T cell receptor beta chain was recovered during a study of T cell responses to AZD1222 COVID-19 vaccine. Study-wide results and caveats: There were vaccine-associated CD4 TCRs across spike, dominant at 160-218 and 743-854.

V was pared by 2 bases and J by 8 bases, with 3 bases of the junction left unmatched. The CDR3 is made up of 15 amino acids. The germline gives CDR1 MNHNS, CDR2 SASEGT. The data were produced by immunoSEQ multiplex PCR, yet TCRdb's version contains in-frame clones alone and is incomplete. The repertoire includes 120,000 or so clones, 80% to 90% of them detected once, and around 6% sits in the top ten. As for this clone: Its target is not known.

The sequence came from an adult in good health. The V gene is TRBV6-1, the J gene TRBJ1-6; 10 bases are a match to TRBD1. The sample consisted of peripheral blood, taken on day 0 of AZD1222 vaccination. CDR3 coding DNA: TGTGCCAGCAGTGAATGGGACAGGGGCTATTCACCCCTCCACTTT. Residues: CASSEWDRGYSPLHF.